This T cell receptor (beta chain) was found in a study of blood T cell repertoires in COVID-19. The wider study: Sample material is recorded as cDNA or gDNA derived from T cells, B-cell-depleted T cells, or PBMCs.

Germline V lookup: CDR1 MNHEY, CDR2 SVGEGT. Trimming shortened V by 4 bases and J by 8 bases, and 9 bases separated the two germline ends. The length of the CDR3 is 12 residues. TCRdb's copy holds only in-frame clones and misses some; the assay was immunoSEQ multiplex PCR. The table has just under 65,000 clones, 78% seen once. The sample comprised peripheral blood. V and J are TRBV6-2 or TRBV6-3 and TRBJ2-1; tentatively, D is TRBD2 (6 bases). This TCR came from a man aged 55 to 70 with COVID-19, enrolled during active disease. CDR3 nucleotide sequence: TGTGCCAGCAGTTCCACTAGCTATGAGCAGTTCTTC. It is translated as CASSSTSYEQFF.